A selection of T cell receptor beta chains follows, all from one sample in a study of T-cell reconstitution after alpha-beta-depleted transplantation in children. TCRdb analysed the PCR reads with MiXCR anew, one entry per CDR3 protein. This table holds about 510,000 distinct CDR3 sequences, 11% found once. The sample here was PBMCs, mostly from graft donor cells, taken 180 days after TCRalphabeta/CD19-depleted stem cell transplant. These receptor sequences come from a female patient younger than 10 who had a stem cell transplant for aplastic anemia, so the T cells may come from the graft donor. The conserved cysteine and the conserved F or W are not part of the CDR3 here. Fields, in order: CDR3 length, V gene, J gene, CDR3 protein.

11	TRBV11-1	TRBJ2-7	ASSLAQTYEQY
12	TRBV20-1	TRBJ1-5	SAHRDSRSQPQH
11	TRBV24-1	TRBJ2-1	ATSDWDGNEQF
12	TRBV3-1	TRBJ2-3	ASSQALETDTQY
15	TRBV7-3	TRBJ2-3	ASSLRGLAGAKDTQY
13	TRBV27	TRBJ2-1	ASSLRDGAYNEQF
9	TRBV15	TRBJ2-5	ATSSRETQY
13	TRBV7-2	TRBJ2-1	ASSNSGTLYNEQF
12	TRBV7-9	TRBJ2-5	ASSLVGGGETQY
14	TRBV20-1	TRBJ2-1	SASSLAGGLYNEQF
14	TRBV4-1	TRBJ2-5	ASSQEPLTGRNTQY
12	TRBV12-3/TRBV12-4	TRBJ1-5	ASSQGRADQPQH
12	TRBV5-1	TRBJ1-1	ASRFRDMNTEAF
12	TRBV5-1	TRBJ2-5	ASSVDRGDRGQY
12	TRBV4-3	TRBJ1-2	ASRTTGANYGYT
10	TRBV4-2	TRBJ1-4	ASSPGNEKLF
12	TRBV18	TRBJ2-5	ASSPPVGQETQY
17	TRBV7-8	TRBJ1-5	ASSFGGGSGGYSNQPQH
15	TRBV18	TRBJ2-2	ASSPRRQFANTGELF
12	TRBV20-1	TRBJ1-1	SARWSSANTEAF
16	TRBV20-1	TRBJ2-1	SARGLAGALESYNEQF
15	TRBV29-1	TRBJ1-2	SVEAKRSTGESGGYT
13	TRBV12-3/TRBV12-4	TRBJ2-4	ASSGQGAGKNIQY
11	TRBV24-1	TRBJ2-1	ATSEGAQNEQF
14	TRBV5-5	TRBJ2-5	ASSTPIGQGSETQY
11	TRBV12-3/TRBV12-4	TRBJ2-2	ASRHRVTGELF
11	TRBV24-1	TRBJ1-1	ATSDPHRAEAF
17	TRBV13	TRBJ2-1	ASSSRLAGRQARYNEQF
14	TRBV12-3/TRBV12-4	TRBJ1-3	ASSAGQGFSGNTIY
13	TRBV20-1	TRBJ2-7	SAILPAGASYEQY
14	TRBV9	TRBJ2-1	ASSASGRALRNEQF
14	TRBV7-9	TRBJ2-2	ASSPGVGDTTGELF
13	TRBV12-3/TRBV12-4	TRBJ2-5	ASSSPRQGSETQY
14	TRBV24-1	TRBJ2-5	ATSDFVRADQETQY
12	TRBV27	TRBJ1-2	ASSTLLSDYGYT
13	TRBV18	TRBJ2-2	ASSPDRLITGELF
10	TRBV29-1	TRBJ1-2	SVGQGNYGYT
14	TRBV7-2	TRBJ1-4	ASSTPGPLANEKLF
15	TRBV28	TRBJ2-6	ASSPYYPLSGANVLT
12	TRBV5-1	TRBJ1-1	ASRVTGAGTEAF
11	TRBV12-3/TRBV12-4	TRBJ2-3	ASSFTETDTQY
13	TRBV7-9	TRBJ2-1	ASSPREGSYNEQF
11	TRBV29-1	TRBJ2-5	SVEWEIQETQY
14	TRBV7-2	TRBJ1-2	ASSLERHRPIYGYT
16	TRBV7-8	TRBJ1-1	ASSLRLVGGVRNTEAF
11	TRBV5-1	TRBJ1-1	ASSLGWGTEAF
11	TRBV29-1	TRBJ2-2	SVDGQNTGELF
12	TRBV11-2	TRBJ1-2	ASSLDRTVYGYT
12	TRBV4-3	TRBJ2-7	ASSNRATAYEQY
11	TRBV28	TRBJ2-1	ASSLYRYNEQF
10	TRBV10-3	TRBJ2-7	AISEKGSEQY
14	TRBV4-3	TRBJ2-3	ASSQDSSGSWDTQY
18	TRBV20-1	TRBJ2-1	SARARTSGRAPWTYNEQF
11	TRBV19	TRBJ2-7	ASRDFASYEQY
10	TRBV20-1	TRBJ1-1	SASGTGVEAF
16	TRBV7-3	TRBJ2-3	ASSRSPITRLAGDTQY
12	TRBV7-6	TRBJ2-7	ASSSLGGKNEQY